Below are 5 T cell receptor beta chains sequenced from a single sample in a study of cytomegalovirus exposure and HLA in healthy donors. The PCR had 60 Vbeta and 13 Jbeta primers. TCRdb's table, derived via immunoSEQ multiplex PCR, lists solely in-frame clones and lacks some. The sample includes roughly 43,000 clones. The specimen sequenced was PBMCs. Every receptor here comes from a woman aged 35 to 49 in good health and CMV-seronegative.

The rearrangement links TRBV27 to TRBJ1-2, with TRBD1 matching 9 bases. Germline CDR1 reads MNHEY; CDR2 reads SMNVEV (reference sequence). The CDR3 runs to 16 residues. The J segment lost 9 bases and the V segment lost 4 bases, leaving 15 bases of the junction unmatched. The CDR3 sequence: CASSSPGSGQGNSYTF. The DNA for the CDR3 is TGTGCCAGCAGTTCCCCGGGGTCAGGACAGGGGAATAGCTACACCTTC.

The V call is TRBV7-9, the J call TRBJ2-3; possibly TRBD2 for D (6 bases). Trimming pared 5 bases from V and 0 bases from J, leaving 15 bases between. This CDR3 comprises 16 residues. Germline CDR1 reads SEHNR; CDR2 reads FQNEAQ (reference sequence). The CDR3: CASSQLGGGSTDTQYF. The CDR3 DNA reads as TGTGCCAGCAGCCAACTTGGGGGAGGTAGCACAGATACGCAGTATTTT.

The chain combines TRBV29-1 with TRBJ2-7; TRBD2 might be the D (6 bases). The CDR3 runs to 11 residues. Between the trimmed V and J ends, which lost 0 bases and 7 bases, there was a span of 7 bases. Germline V lookup: CDR1 SQVTM, CDR2 ANQGSEA. Written as DNA, the CDR3 is TGCAGCGTTGAAGATGGGAGGGAGCAGTACTTC. Protein product: CSVEDGREQYF.

The rearrangement joins TRBV5-6 to TRBJ2-7, with 7 bases identical to TRBD1. The ends lost 1 base at V and 5 bases at J; junction bases unmatched: 6. CDR1 is SGHDT and CDR2 is YYEEEE in the germline V gene. The CDR3 spans 14 residues. The CDR3 is CASSLLGQEDEQYF. CDR3 DNA sequence: TGTGCCAGCAGCTTGCTCGGACAGGAGGACGAGCAGTACTTC.

The genes are TRBV5-1 and TRBJ2-1; no reliable D call. Germline CDR1 is SGHRS and CDR2 is YFSETQ. Trimming took off 1 base at V and 5 bases at J, with 7 bases between the two ends. The length of the CDR3 is 13 residues. The CDR3 bases are TGCGCCAGCAGCTTGAGGCTAGACAATGAGCAGTTCTTC. The encoded protein is CASSLRLDNEQFF.